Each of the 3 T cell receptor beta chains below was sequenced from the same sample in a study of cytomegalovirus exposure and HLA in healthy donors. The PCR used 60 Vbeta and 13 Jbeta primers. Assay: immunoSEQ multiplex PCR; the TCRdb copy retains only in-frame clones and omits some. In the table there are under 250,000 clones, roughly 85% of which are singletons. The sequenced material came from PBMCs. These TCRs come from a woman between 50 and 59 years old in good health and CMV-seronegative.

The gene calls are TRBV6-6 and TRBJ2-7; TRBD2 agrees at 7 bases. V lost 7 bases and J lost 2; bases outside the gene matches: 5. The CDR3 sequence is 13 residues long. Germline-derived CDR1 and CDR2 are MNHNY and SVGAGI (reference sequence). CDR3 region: CASNGGNTYEQYF. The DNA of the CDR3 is TGTGCCAGCAACGGGGGGAATACCTACGAGCAGTACTTC.

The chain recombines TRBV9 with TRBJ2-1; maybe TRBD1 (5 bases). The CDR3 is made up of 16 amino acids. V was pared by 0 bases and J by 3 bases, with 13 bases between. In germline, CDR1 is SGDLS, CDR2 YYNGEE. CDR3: CASSVEGAALYNEQFF. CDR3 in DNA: TGTGCCAGCAGCGTAGAAGGGGCGGCTCTCTACAATGAGCAGTTCTTC.

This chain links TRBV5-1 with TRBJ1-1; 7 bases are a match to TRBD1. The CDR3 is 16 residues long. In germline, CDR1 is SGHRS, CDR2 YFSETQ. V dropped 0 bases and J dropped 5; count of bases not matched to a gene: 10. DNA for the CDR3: TGCGCCAGCAGCTTGGATGGTACAGGGGCTCGGACTGAAGCTTTCTTT. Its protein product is CASSLDGTGARTEAFF.